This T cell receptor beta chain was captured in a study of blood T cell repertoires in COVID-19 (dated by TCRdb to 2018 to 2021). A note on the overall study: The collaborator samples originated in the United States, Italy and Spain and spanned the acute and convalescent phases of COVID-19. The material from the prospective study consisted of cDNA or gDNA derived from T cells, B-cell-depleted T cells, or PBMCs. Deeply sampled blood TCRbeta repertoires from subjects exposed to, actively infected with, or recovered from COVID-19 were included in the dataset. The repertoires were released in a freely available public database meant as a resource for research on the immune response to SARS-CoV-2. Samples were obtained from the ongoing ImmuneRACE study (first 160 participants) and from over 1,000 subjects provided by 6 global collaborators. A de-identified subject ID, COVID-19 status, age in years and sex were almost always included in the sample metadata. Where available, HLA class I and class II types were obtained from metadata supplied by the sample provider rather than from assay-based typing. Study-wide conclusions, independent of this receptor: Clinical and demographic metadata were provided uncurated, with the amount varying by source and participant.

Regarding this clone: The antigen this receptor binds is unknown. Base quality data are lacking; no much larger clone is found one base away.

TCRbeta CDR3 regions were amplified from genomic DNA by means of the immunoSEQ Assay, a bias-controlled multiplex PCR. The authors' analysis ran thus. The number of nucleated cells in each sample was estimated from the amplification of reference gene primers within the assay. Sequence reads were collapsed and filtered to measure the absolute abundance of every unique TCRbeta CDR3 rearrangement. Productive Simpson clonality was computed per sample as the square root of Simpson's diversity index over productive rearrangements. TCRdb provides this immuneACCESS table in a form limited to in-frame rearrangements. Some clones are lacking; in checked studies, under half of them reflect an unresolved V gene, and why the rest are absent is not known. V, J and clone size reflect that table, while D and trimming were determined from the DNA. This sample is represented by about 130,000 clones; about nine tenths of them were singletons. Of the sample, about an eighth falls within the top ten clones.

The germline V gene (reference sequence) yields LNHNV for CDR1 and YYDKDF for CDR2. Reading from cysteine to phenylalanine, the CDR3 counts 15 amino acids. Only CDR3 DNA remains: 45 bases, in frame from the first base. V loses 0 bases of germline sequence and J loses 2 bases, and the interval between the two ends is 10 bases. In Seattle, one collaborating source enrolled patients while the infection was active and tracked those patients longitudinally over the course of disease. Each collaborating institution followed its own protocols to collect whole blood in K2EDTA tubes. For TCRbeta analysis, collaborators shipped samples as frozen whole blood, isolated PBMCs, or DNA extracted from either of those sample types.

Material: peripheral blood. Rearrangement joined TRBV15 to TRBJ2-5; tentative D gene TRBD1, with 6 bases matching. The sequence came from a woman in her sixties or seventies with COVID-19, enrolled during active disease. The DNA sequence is TGTGCCACCAGCAGAGATCATCAGGGGCAAGAGACCCAGTACTTC. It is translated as CATSRDHQGQETQYF. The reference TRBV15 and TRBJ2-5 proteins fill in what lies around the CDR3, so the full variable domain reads DAMVIQNPRYQVTQFGKPVTLSCSQTLNHNVMYWYQQKSSQAPKLLFHYYDKDFNNEADTPDNFQSRRPNTSFCFLDIRSPGLGDTAMYLCATSRDHQGQETQYFGPGTRLLVL.